The clone carrying this T cell receptor (beta chain) was counted a single time. Per the germline V gene, CDR1 is SGHTA and CDR2 is FQGNSA. This CDR3 contains 16 residues. Germline trimming cut 5 bases from V and 4 bases from J; bases unmatched to any gene: 14. The record originates from a study of blood T cell repertoires in COVID-19. Across the whole study: PBMCs, B-cell-depleted T cells, or T cells were the source of the cDNA or gDNA that made up the material.

The table came from immunoSEQ multiplex PCR; TCRdb's copy has only in-frame clones and leaves some out. The sample holds roughly 390,000 clones, about 90% seen once. Patients of the Seattle cohort, enrolled during active infection, were followed longitudinally. The sample was peripheral blood. The TCR sequence derives from a woman between 25 and 40 years old with COVID-19, enrolled during active disease. V gene TRBV7-2 combines with J gene TRBJ2-7; TRBD2 agrees at 7 bases. CDR3 amino acids: CASSIQPGLTHYEQYF. The CDR3 DNA is TGTGCCAGCAGCATCCAGCCGGGACTAACCCATTACGAGCAGTACTTC. Using reference TRBV7-2 and TRBJ2-7 for the parts outside the CDR3, the full variable domain is GAGVSQSPSNKVTEKGKDVELRCDPISGHTALYWYRQSLGQGLEFLIYFQGNSAPDKSGLPSDRFSAERTGGSVSTLTIQRTQQEDSAVYLCASSIQPGLTHYEQYFGPGTRLTVT.